This T cell receptor (beta chain) emerged from a study of T cell responses to AZD1222 COVID-19 vaccine. The CDR3 runs 12 residues. The germline CDR1 and CDR2 sequences are SNHLY and FYNNEI. V was pared by 3 bases and J by 3 bases, with 5 bases between. Study-wide points: Nearly half of spike-specific TCRs reportedly target variant regions that are unmutated in the B.1.351 and B.1.1.7 variants.

Notes on this clone: Its antigen is undetermined. The same CDR3 also results from other DNA sequences found in this sample.

Here immunoSEQ multiplex PCR was the method, and the copy in TCRdb shows in-frame clones only, minus some. The repertoire consists of about 130,000 clones, with roughly nine tenths occurring once and the leading ten covering approximately 3%. The receptor comes from an adult in good health. The input for sequencing was peripheral blood, taken on day 0 of AZD1222 vaccination. The genes are TRBV2 and TRBJ1-2; D not resolved. The CDR3 region has the DNA TGTGCCAGCAGTGAGGTCGACTATGGCTACACCTTC. Translation gives CASSEVDYGYTF.